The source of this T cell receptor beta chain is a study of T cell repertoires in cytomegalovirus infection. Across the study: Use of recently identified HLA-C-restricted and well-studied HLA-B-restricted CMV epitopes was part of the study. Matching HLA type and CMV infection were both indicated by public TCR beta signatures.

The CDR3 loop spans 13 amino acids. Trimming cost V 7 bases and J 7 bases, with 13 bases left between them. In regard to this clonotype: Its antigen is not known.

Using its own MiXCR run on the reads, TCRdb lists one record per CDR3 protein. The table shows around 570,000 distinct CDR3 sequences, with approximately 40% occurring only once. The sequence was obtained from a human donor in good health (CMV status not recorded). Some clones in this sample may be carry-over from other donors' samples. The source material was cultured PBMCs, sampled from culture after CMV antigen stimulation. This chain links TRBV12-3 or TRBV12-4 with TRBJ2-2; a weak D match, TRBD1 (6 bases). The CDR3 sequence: CASTIRGLGELFF. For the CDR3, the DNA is TGTGCCAGCACCATCAGGGGCCTCGGGGAGCTGTTTTTT.